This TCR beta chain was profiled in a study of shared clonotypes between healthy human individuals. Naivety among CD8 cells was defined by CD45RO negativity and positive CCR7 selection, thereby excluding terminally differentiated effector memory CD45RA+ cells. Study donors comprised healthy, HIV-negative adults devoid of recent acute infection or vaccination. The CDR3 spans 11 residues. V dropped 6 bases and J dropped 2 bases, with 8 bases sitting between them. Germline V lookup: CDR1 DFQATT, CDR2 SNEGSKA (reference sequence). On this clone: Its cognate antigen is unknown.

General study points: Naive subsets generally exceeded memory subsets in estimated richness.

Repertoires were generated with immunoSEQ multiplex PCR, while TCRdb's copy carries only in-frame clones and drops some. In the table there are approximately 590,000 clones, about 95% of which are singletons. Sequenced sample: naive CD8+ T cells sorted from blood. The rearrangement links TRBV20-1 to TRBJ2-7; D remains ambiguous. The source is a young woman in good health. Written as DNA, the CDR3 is TGCAGTGCCGGATTAGCCTACGAGCAGTACTTC. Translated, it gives CSAGLAYEQYF.